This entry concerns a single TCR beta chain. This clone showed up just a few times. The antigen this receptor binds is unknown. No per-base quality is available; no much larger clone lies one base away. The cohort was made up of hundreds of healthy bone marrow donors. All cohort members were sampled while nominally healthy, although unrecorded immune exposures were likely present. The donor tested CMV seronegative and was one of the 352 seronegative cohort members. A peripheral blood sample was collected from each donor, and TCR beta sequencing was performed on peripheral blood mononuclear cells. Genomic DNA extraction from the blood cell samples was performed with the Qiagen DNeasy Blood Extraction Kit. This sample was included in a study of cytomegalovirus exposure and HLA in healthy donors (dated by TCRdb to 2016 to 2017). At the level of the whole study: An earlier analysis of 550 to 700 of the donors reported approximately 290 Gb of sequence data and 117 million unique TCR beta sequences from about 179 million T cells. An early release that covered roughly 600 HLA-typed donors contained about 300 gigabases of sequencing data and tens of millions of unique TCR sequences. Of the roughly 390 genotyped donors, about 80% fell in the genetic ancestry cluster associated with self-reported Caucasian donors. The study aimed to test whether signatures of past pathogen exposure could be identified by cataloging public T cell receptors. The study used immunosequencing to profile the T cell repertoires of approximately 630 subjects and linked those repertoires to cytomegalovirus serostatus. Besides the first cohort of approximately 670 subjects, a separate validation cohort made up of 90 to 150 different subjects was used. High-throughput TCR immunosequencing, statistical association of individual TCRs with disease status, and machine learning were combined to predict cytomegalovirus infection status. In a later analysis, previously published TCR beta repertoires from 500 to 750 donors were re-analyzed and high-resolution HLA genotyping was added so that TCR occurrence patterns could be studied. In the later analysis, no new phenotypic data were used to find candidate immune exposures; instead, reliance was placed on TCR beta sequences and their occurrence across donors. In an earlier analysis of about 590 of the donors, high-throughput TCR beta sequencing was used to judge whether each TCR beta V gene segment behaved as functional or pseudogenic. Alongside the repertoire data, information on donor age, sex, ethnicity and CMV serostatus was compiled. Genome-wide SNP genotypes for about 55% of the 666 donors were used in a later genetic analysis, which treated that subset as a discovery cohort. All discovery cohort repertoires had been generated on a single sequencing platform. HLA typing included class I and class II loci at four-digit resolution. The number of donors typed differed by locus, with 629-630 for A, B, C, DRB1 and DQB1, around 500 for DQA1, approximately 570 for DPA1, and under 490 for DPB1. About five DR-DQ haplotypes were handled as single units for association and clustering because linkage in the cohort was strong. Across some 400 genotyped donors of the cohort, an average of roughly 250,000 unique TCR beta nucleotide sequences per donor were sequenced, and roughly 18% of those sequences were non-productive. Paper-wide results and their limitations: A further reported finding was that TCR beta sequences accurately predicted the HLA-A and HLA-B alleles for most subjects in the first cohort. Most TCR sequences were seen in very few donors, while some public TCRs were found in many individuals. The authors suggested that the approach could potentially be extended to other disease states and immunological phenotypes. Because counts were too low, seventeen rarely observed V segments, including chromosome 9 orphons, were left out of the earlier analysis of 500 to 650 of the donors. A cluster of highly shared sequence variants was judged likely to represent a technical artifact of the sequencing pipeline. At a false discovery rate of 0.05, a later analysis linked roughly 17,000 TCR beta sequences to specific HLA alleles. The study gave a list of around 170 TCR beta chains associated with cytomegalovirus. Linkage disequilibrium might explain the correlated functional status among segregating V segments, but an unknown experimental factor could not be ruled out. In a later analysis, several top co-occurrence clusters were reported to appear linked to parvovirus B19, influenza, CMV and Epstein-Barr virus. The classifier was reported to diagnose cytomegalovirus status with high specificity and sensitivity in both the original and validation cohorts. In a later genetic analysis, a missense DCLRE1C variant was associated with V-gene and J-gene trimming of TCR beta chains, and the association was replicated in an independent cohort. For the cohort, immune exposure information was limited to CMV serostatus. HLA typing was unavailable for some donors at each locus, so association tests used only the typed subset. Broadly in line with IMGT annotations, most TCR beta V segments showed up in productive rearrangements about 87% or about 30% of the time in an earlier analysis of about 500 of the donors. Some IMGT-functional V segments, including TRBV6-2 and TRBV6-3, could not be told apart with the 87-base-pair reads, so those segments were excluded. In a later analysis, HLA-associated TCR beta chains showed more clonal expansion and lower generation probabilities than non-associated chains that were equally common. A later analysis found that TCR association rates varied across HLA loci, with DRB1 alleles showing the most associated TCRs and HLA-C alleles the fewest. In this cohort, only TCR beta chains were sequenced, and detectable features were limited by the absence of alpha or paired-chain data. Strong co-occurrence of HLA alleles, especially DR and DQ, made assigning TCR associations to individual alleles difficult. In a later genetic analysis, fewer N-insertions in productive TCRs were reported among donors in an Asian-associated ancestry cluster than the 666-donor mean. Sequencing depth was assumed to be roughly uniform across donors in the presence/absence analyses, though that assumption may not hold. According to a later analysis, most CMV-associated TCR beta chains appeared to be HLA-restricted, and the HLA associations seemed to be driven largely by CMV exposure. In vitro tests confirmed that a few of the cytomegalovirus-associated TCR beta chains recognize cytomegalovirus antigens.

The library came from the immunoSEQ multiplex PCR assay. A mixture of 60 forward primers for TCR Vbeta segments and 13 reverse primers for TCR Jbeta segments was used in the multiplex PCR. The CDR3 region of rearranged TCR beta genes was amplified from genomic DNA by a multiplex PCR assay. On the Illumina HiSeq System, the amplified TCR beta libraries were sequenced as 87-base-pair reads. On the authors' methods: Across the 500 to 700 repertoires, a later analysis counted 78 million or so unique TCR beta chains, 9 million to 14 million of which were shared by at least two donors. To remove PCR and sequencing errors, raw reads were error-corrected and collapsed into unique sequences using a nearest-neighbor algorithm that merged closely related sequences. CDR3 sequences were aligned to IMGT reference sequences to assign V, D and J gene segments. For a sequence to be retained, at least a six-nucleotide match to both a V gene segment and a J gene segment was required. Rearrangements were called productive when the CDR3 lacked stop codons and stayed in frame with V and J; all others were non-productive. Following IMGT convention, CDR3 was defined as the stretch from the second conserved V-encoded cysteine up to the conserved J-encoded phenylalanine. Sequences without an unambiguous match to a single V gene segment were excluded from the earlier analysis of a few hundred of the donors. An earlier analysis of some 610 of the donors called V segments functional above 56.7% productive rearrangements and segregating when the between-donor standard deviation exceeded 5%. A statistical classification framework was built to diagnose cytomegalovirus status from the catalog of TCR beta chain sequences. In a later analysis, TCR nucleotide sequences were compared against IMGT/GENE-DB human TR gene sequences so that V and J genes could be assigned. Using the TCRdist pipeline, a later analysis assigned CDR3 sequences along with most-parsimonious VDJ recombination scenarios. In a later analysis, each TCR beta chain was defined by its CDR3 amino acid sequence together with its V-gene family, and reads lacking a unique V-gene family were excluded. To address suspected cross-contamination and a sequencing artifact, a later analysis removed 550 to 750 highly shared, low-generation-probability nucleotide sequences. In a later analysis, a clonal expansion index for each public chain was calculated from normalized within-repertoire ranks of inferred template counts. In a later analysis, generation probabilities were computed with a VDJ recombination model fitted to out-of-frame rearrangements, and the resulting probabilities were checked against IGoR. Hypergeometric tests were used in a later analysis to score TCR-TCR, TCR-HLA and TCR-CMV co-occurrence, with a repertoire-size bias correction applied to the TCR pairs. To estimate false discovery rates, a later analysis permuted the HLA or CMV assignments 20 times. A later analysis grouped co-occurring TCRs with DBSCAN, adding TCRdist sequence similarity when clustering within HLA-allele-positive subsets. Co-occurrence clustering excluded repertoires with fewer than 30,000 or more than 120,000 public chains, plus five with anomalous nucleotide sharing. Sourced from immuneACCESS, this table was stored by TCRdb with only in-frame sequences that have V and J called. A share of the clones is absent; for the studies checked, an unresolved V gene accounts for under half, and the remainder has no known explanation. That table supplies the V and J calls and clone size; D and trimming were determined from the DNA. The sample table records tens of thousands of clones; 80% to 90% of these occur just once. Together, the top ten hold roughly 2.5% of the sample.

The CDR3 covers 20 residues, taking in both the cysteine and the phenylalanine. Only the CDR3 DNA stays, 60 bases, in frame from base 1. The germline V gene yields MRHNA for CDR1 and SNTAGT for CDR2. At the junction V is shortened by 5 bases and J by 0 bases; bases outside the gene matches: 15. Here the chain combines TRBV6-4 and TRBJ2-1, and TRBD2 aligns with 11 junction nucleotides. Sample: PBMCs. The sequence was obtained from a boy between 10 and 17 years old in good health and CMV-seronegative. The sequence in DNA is TGTGCCAGCAGTCCCCGCGGGACTAGCGGTGTAACGAGCTCCTACAATGAGCAGTTCTTC. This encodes CASSPRGTSGVTSSYNEQFF.